This is a list of T cell receptor beta chains from one sample in a study of regulatory T cells in long-lasting Graves disease. Via MiXCR, TCRdb re-called the multiplex PCR reads, giving one row per CDR3 protein. The sample includes roughly 610,000 distinct CDR3 sequences, approximately 15% of them seen just once. This sample also appeared in a second study, on T cells in Graves' hyperthyroidism and ophthalmopathy.

Sequencing used peripheral blood mononuclear cells (PBMCs), obtained at new diagnosis, from a patient treated with antithyroid drugs. Receptors originate from a woman in her twenties or thirties with Graves disease. CDR3s include the opening cysteine and the closing phenylalanine or tryptophan. D genes are given only for firm matches. Rows give clone size only sometimes, using once, few, many, or a class for an expanded clone.

d_gene: .
j_gene: TRBJ1-5
abundance: .
v_gene: TRBV29-1
CDR3nt: TGCAGCGTTGTTTCAGATAGCAATCAGCCCCAGCATTTT
CDR3aa: CSVVSDSNQPQHF

d_gene: TRBD2
j_gene: TRBJ2-7
abundance: many
v_gene: TRBV28
CDR3nt: TGTGCCAGCAGTTTTGGACTAGCGGATAGCTCCTACGAGCAGTACTTC
CDR3aa: CASSFGLADSSYEQYF

d_gene: .
j_gene: TRBJ1-1
abundance: .
v_gene: TRBV4-2
CDR3nt: TGTGCCAGCAGCCCAGAGGGTAATGAGAACACTGAAGCTTTCTTT
CDR3aa: CASSPEGNENTEAFF

d_gene: TRBD2
j_gene: TRBJ2-7
abundance: many
v_gene: TRBV28
CDR3nt: TGTGCCACCCAGTTTACTTCGCGGGAGACCTACGAGCAGTACTTC
CDR3aa: CATQFTSRETYEQYF

d_gene: TRBD1
j_gene: TRBJ1-1
abundance: many
v_gene: TRBV27
CDR3nt: TGTGCCAGCAGTTCGTTGGGACAGGGATGGGCGAGCACTGAAGCTTTCTTT
CDR3aa: CASSSLGQGWASTEAFF

d_gene: .
j_gene: TRBJ1-1
abundance: many
v_gene: TRBV12-3/TRBV12-4
CDR3nt: TGTGCCAGCAGCCCGCCGATGGTCGGCCACACTGAAGCTTTCTTT
CDR3aa: CASSPPMVGHTEAFF

d_gene: .
j_gene: TRBJ2-4
abundance: few
v_gene: TRBV6-2/TRBV6-3
CDR3nt: TGTGCCAGCAGGCCAACAGGGCTCGCAGTCAAAAACATTCAGTACTTC
CDR3aa: CASRPTGLAVKNIQYF

d_gene: TRBD1
j_gene: TRBJ1-6
abundance: .
v_gene: TRBV2
CDR3nt: TGTGCCAGCAGGGGACAGGGAGGGGATAATTCACCCCTCCACTTT
CDR3aa: CASRGQGGDNSPLHF

d_gene: TRBD1
j_gene: TRBJ1-1
abundance: .
v_gene: TRBV25-1
CDR3nt: TGTGCCAGCAGTGATTCTTTCGCGCCCCCTACAGGGGGCCCGATCCCGTACACTGAAGCTTTCTTT
CDR3aa: CASSDSFAPPTGGPIPYTEAFF

d_gene: .
j_gene: TRBJ2-1
abundance: many
v_gene: TRBV11-2
CDR3nt: TGTGCCAGCAGCTTAGCAGGGCCCCCCGAGCAGTTCTTC
CDR3aa: CASSLAGPPEQFF

d_gene: .
j_gene: TRBJ2-1
abundance: few
v_gene: TRBV19
CDR3nt: TGTGCCAGTAGTAGTACTAGGCTCGATCGGAATGAGCAGTTCTTC
CDR3aa: CASSSTRLDRNEQFF

d_gene: TRBD1
j_gene: TRBJ2-7
abundance: many
v_gene: TRBV2
CDR3nt: TGTGCCAGCAACGGACAGGGTTATCACGAGCAGTACTTC
CDR3aa: CASNGQGYHEQYF

d_gene: TRBD2
j_gene: TRBJ2-3
abundance: few
v_gene: TRBV24-1
CDR3nt: TGTGCCACCAGTGAGCCCCGGGGGGGCCGGGCAGATACGCAGTATTTT
CDR3aa: CATSEPRGGRADTQYF

d_gene: .
j_gene: TRBJ1-6
abundance: many
v_gene: TRBV20-1
CDR3nt: TGCAGTGTTCAGCAGGGTACTTATAATTCACCCCTCCACTTT
CDR3aa: CSVQQGTYNSPLHF

d_gene: .
j_gene: TRBJ2-1
abundance: .
v_gene: TRBV5-1
CDR3nt: TGCGCCAGCAGCTTCGGTGCCGAATGGAGCTCCTACAATGAGCAGTTCTTC
CDR3aa: CASSFGAEWSSYNEQFF

d_gene: .
j_gene: TRBJ2-5
abundance: few
v_gene: TRBV25-1
CDR3nt: TGTGCCAGCAGCCCTGGGGCAGACCAAGAGACCCAGTACTTC
CDR3aa: CASSPGADQETQYF

d_gene: .
j_gene: TRBJ2-5
abundance: many
v_gene: TRBV3-1
CDR3nt: TGTGCCAGCAGATTGAAGGGGATCCCAGAGACCCAGTACTTC
CDR3aa: CASRLKGIPETQYF

d_gene: TRBD2
j_gene: TRBJ2-7
abundance: many
v_gene: TRBV6-5
CDR3nt: TGTGCCAGCAGTTACTCCGCGGGAGTCCAAGACGAGCAGTACTTC
CDR3aa: CASSYSAGVQDEQYF

d_gene: .
j_gene: TRBJ1-2
abundance: many
v_gene: TRBV6-1
CDR3nt: TGTGCCAGCAGTCCCCAATATGGCTACACCTTC
CDR3aa: CASSPQYGYTF

d_gene: .
j_gene: TRBJ2-7
abundance: few
v_gene: TRBV19
CDR3nt: TGTGCCAGTAGTACGGAGGGCTACGAGCAGTACTTC
CDR3aa: CASSTEGYEQYF